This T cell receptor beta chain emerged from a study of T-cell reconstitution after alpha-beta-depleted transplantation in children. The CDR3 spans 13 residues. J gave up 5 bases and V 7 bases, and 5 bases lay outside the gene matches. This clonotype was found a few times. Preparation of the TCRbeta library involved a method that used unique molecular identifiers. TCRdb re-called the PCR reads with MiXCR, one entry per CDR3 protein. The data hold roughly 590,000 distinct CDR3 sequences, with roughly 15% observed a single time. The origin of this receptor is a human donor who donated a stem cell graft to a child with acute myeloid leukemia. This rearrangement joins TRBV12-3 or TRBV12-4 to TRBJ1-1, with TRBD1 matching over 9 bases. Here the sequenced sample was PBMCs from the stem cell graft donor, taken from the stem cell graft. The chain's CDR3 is CASTRTGATEAFF. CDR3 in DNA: TGTGCCAGCACTAGGACAGGGGCGACTGAAGCTTTCTTT.